The sequence of this TCR beta chain was determined in a study of T-cell memory formation after mild COVID-19. Broader study findings: Some clones that responded were present in memory (sampled pre-infection), which suggests cross-reactive memory joined.

Germline CDR1 and CDR2: SGHVS and FQNEAQ. V trimming: 2 bases; J trimming: 6 bases; junction bases outside the gene matches: 10. The CDR3 is 17 residues long. Constant-segment primers served in 5'RACE that generated TCR alpha and TCR beta cDNA libraries bearing sample barcodes and UMIs. In TCRdb, the 5' RACE reads were re-called with MiXCR into one record per CDR3 protein. The sample includes hundreds of thousands of distinct CDR3 sequences, 15% to 20% seen only once; the top ten take approximately 13%. This clonotype has more than one count but fewer than ten. Its cognate antigen is unknown. The chain uses TRBV7-8 and TRBJ2-1; 10 bases map to TRBD2. The sequenced material came from PBMCs or a T cell subset sorted from them (not recorded which). This clonotype was sampled from an adult woman who had mild COVID-19 (a few samples of this study predate the infection). Cell type and time point are not known. The CDR3 bases are TGTGCCAGCAGCTTACGAACTAGCGGGATAGGGAGCAATGAGCAGTTCTTC. Its translation is CASSLRTSGIGSNEQFF.